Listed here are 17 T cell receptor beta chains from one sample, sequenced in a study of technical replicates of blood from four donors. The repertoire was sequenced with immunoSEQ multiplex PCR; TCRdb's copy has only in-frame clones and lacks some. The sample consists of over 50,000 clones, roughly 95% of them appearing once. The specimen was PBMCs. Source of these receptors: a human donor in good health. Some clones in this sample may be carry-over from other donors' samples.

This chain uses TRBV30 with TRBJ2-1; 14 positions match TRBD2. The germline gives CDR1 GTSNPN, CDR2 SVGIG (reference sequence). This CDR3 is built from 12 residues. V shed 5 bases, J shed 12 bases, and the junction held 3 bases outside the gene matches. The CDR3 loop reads CAWGTSGSGQFF. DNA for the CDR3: TGTGCCTGGGGGACTAGCGGGAGTGGGCAGTTCTTC.

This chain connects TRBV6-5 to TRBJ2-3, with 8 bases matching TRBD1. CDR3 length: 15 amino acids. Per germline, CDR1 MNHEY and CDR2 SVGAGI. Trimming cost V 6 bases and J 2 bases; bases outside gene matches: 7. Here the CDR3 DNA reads TGTGCCAGCAGACTTACAGGGGGAATCACAGATACGCAGTATTTT. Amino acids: CASRLTGGITDTQYF.

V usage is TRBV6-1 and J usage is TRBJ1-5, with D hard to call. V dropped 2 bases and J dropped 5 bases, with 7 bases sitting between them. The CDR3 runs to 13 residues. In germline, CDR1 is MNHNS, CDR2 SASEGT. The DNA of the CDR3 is TGTGCCAGCAGTGAAAGGGAGGATCAGCCCCAGCATTTT. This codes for CASSEREDQPQHF.

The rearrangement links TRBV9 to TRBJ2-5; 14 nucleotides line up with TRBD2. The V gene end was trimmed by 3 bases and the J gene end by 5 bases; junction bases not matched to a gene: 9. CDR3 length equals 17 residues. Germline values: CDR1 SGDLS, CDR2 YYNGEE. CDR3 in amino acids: CASSAETSGRAGETQYF. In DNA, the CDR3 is TGTGCCAGCAGCGCAGAGACTAGCGGGAGGGCCGGTGAGACCCAGTACTTC.

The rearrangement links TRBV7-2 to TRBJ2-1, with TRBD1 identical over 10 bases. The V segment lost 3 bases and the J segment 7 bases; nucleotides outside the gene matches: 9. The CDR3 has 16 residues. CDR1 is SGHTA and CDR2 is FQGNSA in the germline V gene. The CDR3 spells CASSLTGTGVLNEQFF. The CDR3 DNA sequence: TGTGCCAGCAGCTTGACCGGGACAGGGGTCTTAAATGAGCAGTTCTTC.

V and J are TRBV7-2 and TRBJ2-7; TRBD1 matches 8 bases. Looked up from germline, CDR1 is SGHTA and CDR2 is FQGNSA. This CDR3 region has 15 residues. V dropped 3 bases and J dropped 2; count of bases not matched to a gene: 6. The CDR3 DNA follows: TGTGCCAGCAGCTTCGGACAGGGACAAACCTACGAGCAGTACTTC. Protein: CASSFGQGQTYEQYF.

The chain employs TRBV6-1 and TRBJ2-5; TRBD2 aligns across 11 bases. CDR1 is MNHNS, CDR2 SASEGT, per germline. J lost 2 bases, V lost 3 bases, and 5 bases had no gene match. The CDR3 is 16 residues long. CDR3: CASSEGLAAPQETQYF. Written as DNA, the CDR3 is TGTGCCAGCAGTGAGGGACTAGCGGCACCACAAGAGACCCAGTACTTC.

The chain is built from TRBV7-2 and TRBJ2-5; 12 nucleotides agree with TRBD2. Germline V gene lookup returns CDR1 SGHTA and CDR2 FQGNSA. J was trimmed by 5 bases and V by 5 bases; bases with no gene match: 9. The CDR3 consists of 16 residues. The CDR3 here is CASSPRLAGEGETQYF. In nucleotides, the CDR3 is TGTGCCAGCAGCCCCCGACTAGCGGGAGAGGGGGAGACCCAGTACTTC.

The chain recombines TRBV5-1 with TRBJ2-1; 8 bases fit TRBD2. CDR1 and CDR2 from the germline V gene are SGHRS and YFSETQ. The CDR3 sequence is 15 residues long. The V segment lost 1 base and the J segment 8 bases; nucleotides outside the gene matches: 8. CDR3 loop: CASSLPTGGAYEQFF. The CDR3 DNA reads TGCGCCAGCAGCTTGCCTACCGGGGGGGCTTATGAGCAGTTCTTC.

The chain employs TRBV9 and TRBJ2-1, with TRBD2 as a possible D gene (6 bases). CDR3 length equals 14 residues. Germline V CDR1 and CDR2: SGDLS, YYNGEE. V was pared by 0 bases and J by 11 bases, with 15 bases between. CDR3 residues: CASSVESGREKQFF. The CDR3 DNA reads TGTGCCAGCAGCGTAGAGTCTGGGCGGGAAAAGCAGTTCTTC. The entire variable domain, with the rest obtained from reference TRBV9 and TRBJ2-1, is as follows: DSGVTQTPKHLITATGQRVTLRCSPRSGDLSVYWYQQSLDQGLQFLIQYYNGEERAKGNILERFSAQQFPDLHSELNLSSLELGDSALYFCASSVESGREKQFFGPGTRLTVL.

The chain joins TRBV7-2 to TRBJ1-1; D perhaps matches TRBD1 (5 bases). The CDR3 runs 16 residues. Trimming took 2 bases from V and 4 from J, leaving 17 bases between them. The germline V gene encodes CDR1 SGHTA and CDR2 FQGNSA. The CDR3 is CASSLMAVGGSTEAFF. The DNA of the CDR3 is TGTGCCAGCAGCTTAATGGCGGTGGGGGGGAGCACTGAAGCTTTCTTT.

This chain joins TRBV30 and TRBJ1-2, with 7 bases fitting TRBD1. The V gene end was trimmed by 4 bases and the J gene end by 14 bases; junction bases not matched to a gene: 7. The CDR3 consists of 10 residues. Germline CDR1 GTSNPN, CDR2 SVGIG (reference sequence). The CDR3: CAWNSPGGTF. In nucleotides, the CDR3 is TGTGCCTGGAATTCCCCAGGGGGAACCTTC.

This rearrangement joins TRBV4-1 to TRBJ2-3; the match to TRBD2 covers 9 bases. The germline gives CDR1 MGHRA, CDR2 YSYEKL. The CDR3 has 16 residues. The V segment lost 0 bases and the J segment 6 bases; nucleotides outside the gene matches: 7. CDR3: CASSQDVLAGWDTQYF. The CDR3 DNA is TGCGCCAGCAGCCAAGATGTGCTAGCGGGGTGGGATACGCAGTATTTT.

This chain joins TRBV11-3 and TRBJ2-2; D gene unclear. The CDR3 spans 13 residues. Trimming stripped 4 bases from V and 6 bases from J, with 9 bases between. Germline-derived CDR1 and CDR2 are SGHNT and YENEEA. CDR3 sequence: CASSSPRSGELFF. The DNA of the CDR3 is TGTGCCAGCAGCTCCCCCCGGTCCGGGGAGCTGTTTTTT.

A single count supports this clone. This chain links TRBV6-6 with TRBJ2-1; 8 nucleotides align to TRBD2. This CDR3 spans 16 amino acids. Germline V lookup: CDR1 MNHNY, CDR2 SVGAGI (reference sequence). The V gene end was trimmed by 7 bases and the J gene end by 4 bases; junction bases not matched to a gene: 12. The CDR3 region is CASTLSGGGRYNEQFF. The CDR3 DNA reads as TGTGCCAGCACACTCAGCGGGGGCGGTAGGTACAATGAGCAGTTCTTC.

The CDR3 here is CASSLESIDEQFF. The CDR3 DNA is TGCGCCAGCAGCTTGGAGTCTATTGATGAGCAGTTCTTC. V and J are TRBV5-1 and TRBJ2-1; D uncertain. CDR3 length: 13 amino acids. Trimming left V 0 bases short and J 8 bases short, with 9 bases between. Germline V lookup: CDR1 SGHRS, CDR2 YFSETQ. The whole variable domain, remainder taken from reference TRBV5-1 and TRBJ2-1, is KAGVTQTPRYLIKTRGQQVTLSCSPISGHRSVSWYQQTPGQGLQFLFEYFSETQRNKGNFPGRFSGRQFSNSRSEMNVSTLELGDSALYLCASSLESIDEQFFGPGTRLTVL.

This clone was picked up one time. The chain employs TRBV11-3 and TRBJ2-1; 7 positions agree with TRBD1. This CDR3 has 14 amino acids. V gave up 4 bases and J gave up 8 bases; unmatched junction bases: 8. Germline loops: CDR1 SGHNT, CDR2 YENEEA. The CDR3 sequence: CASSSYRGGDEQFF. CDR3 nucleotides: TGTGCCAGCAGCTCGTACAGGGGTGGGGATGAGCAGTTCTTC.